Below, 27 T cell receptor beta chains from the same sample are listed, as sequenced in a study of cytomegalovirus exposure and HLA in healthy donors (dated by TCRdb to about 2017). Libraries were made using the immunoSEQ multiplex PCR assay. For the multiplex PCR, a mixture combining 60 forward primers for TCR Vbeta segments and 13 reverse primers for TCR Jbeta segments was used. Entries here come from immuneACCESS through TCRdb and include only in-frame sequences with V and J called. Some clones fail to appear in such tables; in the studies checked, an unresolved V gene covers under half of the shortfall, and the cause of the remainder is unknown. The data table for this sample lists 200,000 to 250,000 clones. Jointly, the top ten make up over 0.95% of the sample. Sequences were obtained from PBMCs. The receptor set was obtained from a girl aged 2 to 10 in good health and CMV-seropositive.

The chain combines TRBV18 with TRBJ1-5; 8 bases line up with TRBD1. The CDR3 extends over 17 amino acids. J lost 3 bases, V lost 5 bases, and 12 bases had no gene match. CDR1 is KGHSH and CDR2 is LQKENI in the germline V gene. The CDR3 is CASSTVRRDRPNQPQHF. As DNA, the CDR3 is TGTGCCAGCTCAACTGTTAGGCGGGACAGGCCCAATCAGCCCCAGCATTTT.

This chain uses TRBV13 with TRBJ2-6; 7 positions match TRBD2. The CDR3 is made up of 15 amino acids. Germline loops: CDR1 PRHDT, CDR2 FYEKMQ (reference sequence). J lost 1 base, V lost 5 bases, and 2 bases had no gene match. CDR3: CASSPGGSGANVLTF. The CDR3 DNA sequence: TGTGCCAGCAGCCCCGGGGGGTCTGGGGCCAACGTCCTGACTTTC.

The chain is built from TRBV5-4 and TRBJ2-2, with 7 bases fitting TRBD2. The CDR3 loop spans 15 amino acids. The trim removed 5 bases at V and 1 base at J, leaving 5 bases unmatched. The germline V gene has CDR1 SGHNT and CDR2 YYREEE (reference sequence). The CDR3 DNA reads as TGTGCCAGCAGTGATAAGCGGGGGAACACCGGGGAGCTGTTTTTT. Translation: CASSDKRGNTGELFF.

The V call is TRBV28, the J call TRBJ1-1; possibly TRBD1 for D (5 bases). The germline V gene encodes CDR1 MDHEN and CDR2 SYDVKM. The CDR3 consists of 15 residues. V dropped 6 bases and J dropped 4 bases, with 18 bases sitting between them. The CDR3 is CASRATGRVSTEAFF. The DNA of the CDR3 is TGTGCCAGCAGGGCCACAGGCAGGGTTTCCACTGAAGCTTTCTTT.

The chain has TRBV6-5 and TRBJ2-3; D might be TRBD2 (6 bases). The CDR3 is 15 amino acids. With 5 bases removed from V and 2 bases from J, the gap between germline ends came to 14 bases. Germline V gene sequence: CDR1 MNHEY, CDR2 SVGAGI. CDR3 region: CASSNVADLTDTQYF. The CDR3 region has the DNA TGTGCCAGCAGTAACGTAGCGGACCTCACAGATACGCAGTATTTT.

This sequence joins TRBV30 and TRBJ1-5; TRBD1 might be the D (6 bases). CDR3 size: 14 residues. V lost 1 base and J lost 4, with 11 bases in between. Germline V gives CDR1 GTSNPN, CDR2 SVGIG (reference sequence). This CDR3 reads CAWSGGQSNQPQHF. CDR3 in DNA: TGTGCCTGGAGTGGCGGACAGTCGAATCAGCCCCAGCATTTT.

This chain joins TRBV7-2 and TRBJ1-5; D unresolved. Trimming removed 8 bases at V and 3 bases at J, with 14 bases between. This CDR3 has 14 residues. Germline V gene sequence: CDR1 SGHTA, CDR2 FQGNSA. The CDR3 DNA reads as TGTGCCAGCGAGCGCCTCGAACCCAATCAGCCCCAGCATTTT. It encodes CASERLEPNQPQHF.

The chain recombines TRBV29-1 with TRBJ2-3; 14 positions match TRBD2. The CDR3 loop spans 15 amino acids. The germline V gene has CDR1 SQVTM and CDR2 ANQGSEA. The V gene end was trimmed by 3 bases and the J gene end by 7 bases; junction bases not matched to a gene: 6. CDR3 loop: CSVDSGTSGRHTQYF. The CDR3 DNA sequence: TGCAGCGTTGACTCCGGGACTAGCGGGAGACATACGCAGTATTTT.

The J gene is TRBJ1-4, the V gene TRBV4-1; unclear D gene. This CDR3 spans 17 amino acids. Trimming removed 2 bases at V and 4 bases at J, with 17 bases between. Germline V gives CDR1 MGHRA, CDR2 YSYEKL. This CDR3 is CASSQPVSGSSNEKLFF. The CDR3 DNA follows: TGCGCCAGCAGCCAACCCGTTTCGGGATCGAGTAATGAAAAACTGTTTTTT.

This sequence joins TRBV6-1 and TRBJ1-3; 7 bases agree with TRBD1. V gave up 5 bases and J gave up 3 bases; unmatched junction bases: 1. This CDR3 has 13 residues. Looked up from germline, CDR1 is MNHNS and CDR2 is SASEGT. The CDR3 sequence is CASSNRGGNTIYF. CDR3 coding DNA: TGTGCCAGCAGTAACAGGGGTGGAAACACCATATATTTT.

The V call is TRBV5-1, the J call TRBJ2-3, with TRBD2 as a possible D gene (6 bases). Germline CDR1 reads SGHRS; CDR2 reads YFSETQ. V dropped 2 bases and J dropped 7 bases, with 11 bases sitting between them. The CDR3 runs 13 residues. The CDR3 nucleotides are TGCGCCAGCAGCTTCGGGGGAATGAATACGCAGTATTTT. Translated: CASSFGGMNTQYF.

The V call is TRBV28, the J call TRBJ2-7; a weak D match, TRBD1 (5 bases). Trimming took 6 bases from V and 7 from J, leaving 22 bases between them. This CDR3 is 15 amino acids long. CDR1 is MDHEN, CDR2 SYDVKM, per germline. For the CDR3, the DNA is TGTGCCAGCAGGGGTGCGTTGGGCCGCCAGGGAGAGCAGTACTTC. Its protein product is CASRGALGRQGEQYF.

V usage is TRBV6-1 and J usage is TRBJ1-1; tentative D call: TRBD1 (6 bases). The CDR3 extends over 14 amino acids. Trimming took 8 bases from V and 1 from J, leaving 14 bases between them. Germline loops: CDR1 MNHNS, CDR2 SASEGT. As DNA, the CDR3 is TGTGCCAGCTGGCTAGGACAGCCGAACACTGAAGCTTTCTTT. Its protein product is CASWLGQPNTEAFF.

The V and J genes are TRBV7-9 and TRBJ1-1; 7 bases are a match to TRBD1. The ends lost 1 base at V and 5 bases at J; junction bases unmatched: 16. The length of the CDR3 is 18 residues. CDR1 SEHNR and CDR2 FQNEAQ come from the germline V gene (reference sequence). The CDR3 DNA follows: TGTGCCAGCAGCTTAGGGGTCGGTCAGGGGGTCGTGAGGACTGAAGCTTTCTTT. This encodes CASSLGVGQGVVRTEAFF.

The chain is built from TRBV15 and TRBJ2-3, with D possibly TRBD2 on 5 matching bases. The CDR3 spans 14 residues. The V end lost 6 bases, the J end lost 2 bases, and 12 bases lay between the germline ends. Germline-derived CDR1 and CDR2 are LNHNV and YYDKDF (reference sequence). Here the CDR3 reads CATRRGISTDTQYF. CDR3 in DNA: TGTGCCACCAGGCGAGGGATTTCCACAGATACGCAGTATTTT.

The chain uses TRBV7-9 and TRBJ1-4; TRBD1 might be the D (5 bases). This CDR3 region has 14 residues. Germline V gene sequence: CDR1 SEHNR, CDR2 FQNEAQ (reference sequence). Between the trimmed V and J ends, which lost 5 bases and 7 bases, there was a span of 14 bases. The CDR3 sequence: CASSPTGVTEKLFF. The CDR3 DNA is TGTGCCAGCAGCCCGACGGGGGTTACTGAAAAACTGTTTTTT.

The chain joins TRBV4-1 to TRBJ2-3, with D maybe TRBD2 (5 bases). Trimming took off 0 bases at V and 1 base at J, with 11 bases between the two ends. The CDR3 has 16 amino acids. CDR1 is MGHRA and CDR2 is YSYEKL in the germline V gene. Here the CDR3 DNA reads TGCGCCAGCAGCCAAGACCCGGGAAGGGGCACAGATACGCAGTATTTT. It translates to CASSQDPGRGTDTQYF.

V is TRBV6-5 and J is TRBJ2-7; 13 bases are a match to TRBD2. Germline lookup yields CDR1 MNHEY and CDR2 SVGAGI. This CDR3 comprises 13 residues. Trimming at V came to 5 bases and at J to 9 bases, leaving 4 bases not matched to a gene. The CDR3 protein is CASSPGTSGTQYF. CDR3 sequence (DNA): TGTGCCAGCAGTCCCGGGACTAGCGGGACGCAGTACTTC.

V and J are TRBV29-1 and TRBJ2-5, with a weak D call TRBD2 (5 bases). The V end lost 3 bases, the J end lost 1 base, and 12 bases lay between the germline ends. Germline V gene data show CDR1 as SQVTM and CDR2 as ANQGSEA. The CDR3 spans 14 residues. The CDR3 loop is CSVDLRGLQETQYF. The CDR3 nucleotides are TGCAGCGTTGACTTACGCGGGCTCCAAGAGACCCAGTACTTC.

With regard to this clone: The junction shows a germline mismatch at one end, possibly a read error. The V call is TRBV7-2, the J call TRBJ2-7; 9 bases are a match to TRBD2. The CDR3 runs to 14 residues. The V gene's germline CDR1 is SGHTA and CDR2 FQGNSA. The CDR3 region is CASTLLAGPYEQYF. The CDR3 DNA reads TGTGCCAGCACCTTACTAGCGGGCCCCTACGAGCAGTACTTC.

The V and J genes are TRBV4-1 and TRBJ2-3, with TRBD2 identical over 7 bases. The V gene end was trimmed by 4 bases and the J gene end by 4 bases; junction bases not matched to a gene: 11. The length of the CDR3 is 16 residues. Germline-derived CDR1 and CDR2 are MGHRA and YSYEKL. The CDR3 nucleotides are TGCGCCAGCAGCCCTCAACTAGCGAGGCACGCAGATACGCAGTATTTT. Translating it yields CASSPQLARHADTQYF.

The chain employs TRBV6-1 and TRBJ1-2; D unclear. This CDR3 is 14 amino acids long. CDR1 is MNHNS, CDR2 SASEGT, per germline. Trimming pared 2 bases from V and 0 bases from J, leaving 7 bases between. Written as DNA, the CDR3 is TGTGCCAGCAGTGAACTAACTTCTAACTATGGCTACACCTTC. Residues: CASSELTSNYGYTF.

As for this clone: Other DNA sequences within the sample encode an identical CDR3. The CDR3 is CASSLRQGTDTQYF. DNA of the CDR3: TGTGCCAGCAGTTTACGGCAGGGGACAGATACGCAGTATTTT. The V and J genes are TRBV27 and TRBJ2-3; weak D call: TRBD1 (6 bases). Trimming shortened V by 2 bases and J by 3 bases, and 9 bases separated the two germline ends. In germline, CDR1 is MNHEY, CDR2 SMNVEV (reference sequence). The CDR3 is 14 residues long.

V gene TRBV5-1 combines with J gene TRBJ2-1, with 8 bases identical to TRBD2. The germline V gene encodes CDR1 SGHRS and CDR2 YFSETQ. The CDR3 is 16 residues long. Trimming at V came to 7 bases and at J to 0 bases, leaving 9 bases not matched to a gene. CDR3 amino acids: CASRIAGTSSYNEQFF. The CDR3 DNA follows: TGCGCCAGCCGTATAGCGGGAACAAGCTCCTACAATGAGCAGTTCTTC.

CDR3 sequence: CASSPDRERTEAFF. The DNA of the CDR3 is TGCGCCAGCAGCCCGGACCGGGAAAGGACTGAAGCTTTCTTT. This chain connects TRBV5-1 to TRBJ1-1; D uncertain. The length of the CDR3 is 14 residues. V was trimmed by 4 bases and J by 5 bases, leaving 15 bases between them. The germline V gene has CDR1 SGHRS and CDR2 YFSETQ.

The V call is TRBV7-3, the J call TRBJ1-1, with TRBD1 as a possible D gene (6 bases). The V gene lost 5 bases and the J gene lost 7 bases, with 14 bases spanning the gap. Germline lookup yields CDR1 SGHTA and CDR2 FQGTGA. This CDR3 is built from 13 residues. This CDR3 is CASSMTGDHEAFF. The CDR3 nucleotides are TGTGCCAGCAGCATGACAGGAGATCATGAAGCTTTCTTT.

The chain combines TRBV14 with TRBJ2-3; 7 bases are a match to TRBD1. The CDR3 has 16 amino acids. V lost 4 bases and J lost 0; bases outside the gene matches: 7. Germline-derived CDR1 and CDR2 are SGHDN and FVKESK. CDR3 nucleotides: TGTGCCAGCAGCCTTAGGGGGCGCGGAAGCACAGATACGCAGTATTTT. It is translated as CASSLRGRGSTDTQYF.